This T cell receptor beta chain was observed in a study of technical replicates of blood from several donors. Germline CDR1 reads SGHNT; CDR2 reads YYREEE (reference sequence). The V gene lost 6 bases and the J gene lost 1 base, with 16 bases spanning the gap. The CDR3 is 16 residues long. Clones were read by immunoSEQ multiplex PCR, and TCRdb kept only the in-frame ones, dropping some. In the table there are 60,000 to 80,000 clones, about 90% of which are singletons. This TCR came from a human donor in good health. The V gene is TRBV5-4, the J gene TRBJ2-2, with D possibly TRBD2 on 5 matching bases. Sequenced material: T cells isolated from PBMCs. The chain's CDR3 is CASTRVGRENTGELFF. In DNA, the CDR3 is TGTGCCAGCACCCGTGTGGGCCGGGAGAACACCGGGGAGCTGTTTTTT. Full variable domain (remainder filled in from reference TRBV5-4 and TRBJ2-2): ETGVTQSPTHLIKTRGQQVTLRCSSQSGHNTVSWYQQALGQGPQFIFQYYREEENGRGNFPPRFSGLQFPNYSSELNVNALELDDSALYLCASTRVGRENTGELFFGEGSRLTVL.